The sequence of this TCR beta chain was determined in a study of T cell responses to AZD1222 COVID-19 vaccine. Study-level points and caveats: It was only a handful of AZD1222 recipients who were seropositive at baseline.

Worth noting for this clone: Its antigen is not identified.

Using immunoSEQ multiplex PCR, the repertoire was profiled, and TCRdb retains in-frame clones only, with some absent. This sample has around 94,000 clones, with roughly 90% found just once. Germline-derived CDR1 and CDR2 are SGHRS and YFSETQ. V shed 2 bases and J shed 5 bases, with 13 bases lying between them. The CDR3 loop spans 15 amino acids. The chain links TRBV5-1 to TRBJ2-2; D not resolved. The sequencing used peripheral blood, collected on day 0 of AZD1222 vaccination. The TCR originated in an adult in good health. CDR3 sequence (DNA): TGCGCCAGCAGCTTCCGGACCATCCGAACCGGGGAGCTGTTTTTT. This sequence encodes CASSFRTIRTGELFF.